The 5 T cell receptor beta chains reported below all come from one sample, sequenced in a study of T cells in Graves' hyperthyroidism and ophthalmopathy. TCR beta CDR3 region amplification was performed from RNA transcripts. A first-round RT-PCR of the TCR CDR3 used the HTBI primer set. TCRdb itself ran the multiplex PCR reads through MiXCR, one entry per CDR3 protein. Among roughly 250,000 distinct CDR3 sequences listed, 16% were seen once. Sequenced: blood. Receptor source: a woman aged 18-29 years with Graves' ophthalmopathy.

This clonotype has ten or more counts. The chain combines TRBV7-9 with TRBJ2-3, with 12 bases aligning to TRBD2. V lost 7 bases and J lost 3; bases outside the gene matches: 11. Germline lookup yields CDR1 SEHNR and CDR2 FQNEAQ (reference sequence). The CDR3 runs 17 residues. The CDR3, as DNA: TGTGCCAGCAACACTCGACGCGGACTAGCGGGGACAGATACGCAGTATTTT. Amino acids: CASNTRRGLAGTDTQYF.

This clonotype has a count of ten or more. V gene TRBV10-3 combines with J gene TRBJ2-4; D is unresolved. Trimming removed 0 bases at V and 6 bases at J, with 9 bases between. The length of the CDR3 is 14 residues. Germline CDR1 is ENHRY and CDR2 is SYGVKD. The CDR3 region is CAISESWGGNIQYF. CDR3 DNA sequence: TGTGCCATCAGTGAGTCTTGGGGTGGAAACATTCAGTACTTC.

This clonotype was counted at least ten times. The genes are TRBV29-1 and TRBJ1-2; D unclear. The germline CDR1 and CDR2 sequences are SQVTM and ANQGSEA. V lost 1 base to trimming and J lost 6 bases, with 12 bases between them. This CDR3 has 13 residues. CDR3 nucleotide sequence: TGCAGCGTTGAAGCTGCCTGGCGGGATGGCTACACCTTC. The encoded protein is CSVEAAWRDGYTF.

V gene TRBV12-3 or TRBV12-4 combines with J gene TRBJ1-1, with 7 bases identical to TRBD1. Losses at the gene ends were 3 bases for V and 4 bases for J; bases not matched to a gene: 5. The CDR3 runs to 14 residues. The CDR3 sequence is CASSFRQGGTEAFF. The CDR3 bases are TGTGCCAGCAGTTTTCGACAGGGAGGCACTGAAGCTTTCTTT.

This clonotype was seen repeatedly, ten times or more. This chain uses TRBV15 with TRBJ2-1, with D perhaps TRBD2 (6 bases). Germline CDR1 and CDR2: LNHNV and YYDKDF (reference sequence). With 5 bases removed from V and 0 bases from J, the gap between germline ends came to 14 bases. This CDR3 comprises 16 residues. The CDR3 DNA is TGTGCCACCAGCTCTGGGGGGACTTTCTCCTACAATGAGCAGTTCTTC. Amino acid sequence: CATSSGGTFSYNEQFF.